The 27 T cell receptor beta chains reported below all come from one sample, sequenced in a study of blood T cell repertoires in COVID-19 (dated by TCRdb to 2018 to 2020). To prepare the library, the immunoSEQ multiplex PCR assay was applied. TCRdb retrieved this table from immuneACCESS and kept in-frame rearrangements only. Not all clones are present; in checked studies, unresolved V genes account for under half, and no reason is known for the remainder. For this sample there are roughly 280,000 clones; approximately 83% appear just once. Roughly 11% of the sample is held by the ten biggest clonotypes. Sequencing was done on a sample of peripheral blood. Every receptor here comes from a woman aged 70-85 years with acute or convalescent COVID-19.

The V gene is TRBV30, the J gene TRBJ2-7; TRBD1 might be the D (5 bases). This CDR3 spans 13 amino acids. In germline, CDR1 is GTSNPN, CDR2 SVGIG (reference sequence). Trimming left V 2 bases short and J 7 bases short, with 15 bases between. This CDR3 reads CAWSRGPLEEQYF. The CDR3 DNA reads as TGTGCCTGGAGTAGGGGTCCGTTAGAGGAGCAGTACTTC.

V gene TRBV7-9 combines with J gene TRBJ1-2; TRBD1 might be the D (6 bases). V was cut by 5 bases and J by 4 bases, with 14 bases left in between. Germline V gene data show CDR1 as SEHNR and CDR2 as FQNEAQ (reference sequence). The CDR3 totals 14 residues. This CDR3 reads CASSPDSLGYGYTF. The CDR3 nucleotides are TGTGCCAGCAGCCCGGACAGTTTAGGCTATGGCTACACCTTC.

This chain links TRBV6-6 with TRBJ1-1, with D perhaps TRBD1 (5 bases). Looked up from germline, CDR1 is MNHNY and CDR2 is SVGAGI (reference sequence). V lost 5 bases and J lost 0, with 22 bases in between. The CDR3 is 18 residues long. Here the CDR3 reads CASSPPLTGVGMNTEAFF. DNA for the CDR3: TGTGCCAGCAGTCCCCCTCTCACAGGCGTCGGCATGAACACTGAAGCTTTCTTT.

CDR3 sequence: CASSLSGRDPQHF. DNA of the CDR3: TGTGCCAGCAGCTTGTCCGGGCGGGACCCCCAGCATTTT. This chain uses TRBV11-1 with TRBJ1-5, with a weak D call TRBD1 (5 bases). V lost 3 bases to trimming and J lost 10 bases, with 13 bases between them. Germline lookup yields CDR1 SGHAT and CDR2 FQDESV (reference sequence). The CDR3 is 13 amino acids. Together with reference TRBV11-1 and TRBJ1-5, the CDR3 gives the full variable domain: EAEVAQSPRYKITEKSQAVAFWCDPISGHATLYWYRQILGQGPELLVQFQDESVVDDSQLPKDRFSAERLKGVDSTLKIQPAELGDSAMYLCASSLSGRDPQHFGDGTRLSIL.

The CDR3 region has the DNA TGTGCCAGCAGTACCGAATCCGGGGTGAATCAGCCCCAGCATTTT. As protein: CASSTESGVNQPQHF. V and J are TRBV2 and TRBJ1-5; D uncertain. Germline V gene data show CDR1 as SNHLY and CDR2 as FYNNEI. V dropped 5 bases and J dropped 4 bases, with 15 bases sitting between them. The CDR3 loop spans 15 amino acids.

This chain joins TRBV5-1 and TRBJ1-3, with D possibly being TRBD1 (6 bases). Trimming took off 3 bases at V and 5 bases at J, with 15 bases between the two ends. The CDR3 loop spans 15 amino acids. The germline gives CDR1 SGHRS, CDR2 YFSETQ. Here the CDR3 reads CASSSGTPPRNTIYF. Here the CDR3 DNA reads TGCGCCAGCAGCTCCGGGACACCCCCGAGAAACACCATATATTTT. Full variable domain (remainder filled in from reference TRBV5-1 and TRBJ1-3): KAGVTQTPRYLIKTRGQQVTLSCSPISGHRSVSWYQQTPGQGLQFLFEYFSETQRNKGNFPGRFSGRQFSNSRSEMNVSTLELGDSALYLCASSSGTPPRNTIYFGEGSWLTVV.

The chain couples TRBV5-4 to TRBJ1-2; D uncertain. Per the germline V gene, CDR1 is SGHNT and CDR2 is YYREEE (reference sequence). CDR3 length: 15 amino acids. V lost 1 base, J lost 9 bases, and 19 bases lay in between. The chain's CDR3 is CASSLKIGGPGSYTF. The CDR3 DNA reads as TGTGCCAGCAGCTTGAAAATCGGAGGCCCGGGGAGCTACACCTTC.

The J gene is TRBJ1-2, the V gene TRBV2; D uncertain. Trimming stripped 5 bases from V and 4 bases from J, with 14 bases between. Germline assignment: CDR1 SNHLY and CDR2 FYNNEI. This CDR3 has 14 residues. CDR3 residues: CASSIDPGVYGYTF. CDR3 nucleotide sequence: TGTGCCAGCAGTATAGACCCCGGGGTCTATGGCTACACCTTC.

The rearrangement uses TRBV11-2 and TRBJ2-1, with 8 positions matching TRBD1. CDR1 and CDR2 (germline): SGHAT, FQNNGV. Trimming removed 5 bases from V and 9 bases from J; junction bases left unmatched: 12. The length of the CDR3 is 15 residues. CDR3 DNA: TGTGCCAGCAGCCAGGGGGCGCAAACCTTCGGTGAGCAGTTCTTC. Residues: CASSQGAQTFGEQFF.

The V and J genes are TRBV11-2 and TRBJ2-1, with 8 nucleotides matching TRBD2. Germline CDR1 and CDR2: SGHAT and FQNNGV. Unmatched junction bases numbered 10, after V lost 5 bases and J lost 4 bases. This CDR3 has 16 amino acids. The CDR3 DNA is TGTGCCAGCAGCCCACTTAGCGGGGCCAGATACAATGAGCAGTTCTTC. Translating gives CASSPLSGARYNEQFF.

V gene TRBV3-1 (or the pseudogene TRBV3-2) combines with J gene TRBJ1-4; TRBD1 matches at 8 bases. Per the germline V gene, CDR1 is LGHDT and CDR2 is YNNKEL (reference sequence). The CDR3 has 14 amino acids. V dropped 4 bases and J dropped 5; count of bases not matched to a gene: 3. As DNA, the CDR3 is TGTGCCAGCAGCCTCGGACAGGGCAATGAAAAACTGTTTTTT. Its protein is CASSLGQGNEKLFF.

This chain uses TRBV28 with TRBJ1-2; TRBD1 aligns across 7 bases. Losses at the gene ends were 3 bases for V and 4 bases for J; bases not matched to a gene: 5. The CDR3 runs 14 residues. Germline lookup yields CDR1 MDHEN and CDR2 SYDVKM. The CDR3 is CASSFPGTAYGYTF. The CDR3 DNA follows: TGTGCCAGCAGTTTCCCCGGGACAGCCTATGGCTACACCTTC.

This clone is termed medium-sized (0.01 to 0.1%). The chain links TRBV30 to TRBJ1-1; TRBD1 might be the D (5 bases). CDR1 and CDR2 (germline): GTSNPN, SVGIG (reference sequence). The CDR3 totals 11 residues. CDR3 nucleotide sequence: TGTGTCCTTACAGGGAACACTGAAGCTTTCTTT. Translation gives CVLTGNTEAFF.

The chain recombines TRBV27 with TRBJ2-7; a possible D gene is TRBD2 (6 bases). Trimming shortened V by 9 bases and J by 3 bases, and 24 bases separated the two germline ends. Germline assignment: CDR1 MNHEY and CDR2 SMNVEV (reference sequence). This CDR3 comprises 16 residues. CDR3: CASTYREPVRFYEQYF. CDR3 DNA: TGTGCCAGTACGTACCGGGAGCCGGTTCGGTTCTACGAGCAGTACTTC.

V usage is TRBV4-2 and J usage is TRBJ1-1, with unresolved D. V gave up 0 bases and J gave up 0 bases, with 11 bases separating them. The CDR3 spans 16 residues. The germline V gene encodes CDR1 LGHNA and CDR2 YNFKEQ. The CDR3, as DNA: TGTGCCAGCAGCCAAGAACCGACTCCGATGAACACTGAAGCTTTCTTT. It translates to CASSQEPTPMNTEAFF.

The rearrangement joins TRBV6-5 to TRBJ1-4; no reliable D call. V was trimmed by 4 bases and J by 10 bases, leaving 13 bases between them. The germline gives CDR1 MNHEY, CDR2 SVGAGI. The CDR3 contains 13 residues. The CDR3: CASSWEGRGKLFF. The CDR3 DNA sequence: TGTGCCAGCAGTTGGGAGGGCAGAGGAAAACTGTTTTTT.

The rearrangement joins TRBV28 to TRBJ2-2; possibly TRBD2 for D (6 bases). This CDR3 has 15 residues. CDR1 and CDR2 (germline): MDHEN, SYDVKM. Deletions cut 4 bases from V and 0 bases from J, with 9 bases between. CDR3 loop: CASSSPSANTGELFF. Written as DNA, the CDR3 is TGTGCCAGCAGTTCGCCTAGCGCGAACACCGGGGAGCTGTTTTTT.

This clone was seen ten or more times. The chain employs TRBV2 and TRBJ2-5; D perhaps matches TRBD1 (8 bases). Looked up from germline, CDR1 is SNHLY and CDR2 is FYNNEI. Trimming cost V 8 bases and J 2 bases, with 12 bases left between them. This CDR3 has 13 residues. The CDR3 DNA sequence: TGTGCCAGCGAGCGGGACAGGCAAGAGACCCAGTACTTC. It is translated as CASERDRQETQYF.

CDR3 amino acids: CASSLGPGNTEAFF. The CDR3 DNA reads as TGTGCCAGCAGCTTGGGGCCGGGGAACACTGAAGCTTTCTTT. J is TRBJ1-1 and V is TRBV5-4; no firm D call. Trimming removed 0 bases at V and 1 base at J, with 7 bases between. This CDR3 spans 14 amino acids. Germline loops: CDR1 SGHNT, CDR2 YYREEE (reference sequence).

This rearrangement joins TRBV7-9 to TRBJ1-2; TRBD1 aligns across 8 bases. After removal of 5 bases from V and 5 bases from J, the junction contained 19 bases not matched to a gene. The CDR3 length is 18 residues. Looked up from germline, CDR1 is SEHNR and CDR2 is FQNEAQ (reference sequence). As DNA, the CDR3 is TGTGCCAGCAGCCTGATCACCCCCCTAGACAGGGGAGGGTATGGCTACACCTTC. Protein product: CASSLITPLDRGGYGYTF. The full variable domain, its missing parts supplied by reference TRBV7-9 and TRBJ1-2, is DTGVSQNPRHKITKRGQNVTFRCDPISEHNRLYWYRQTLGQGPEFLTYFQNEAQLEKSRLLSDRFSAERPKGSFSTLEIQRTEQGDSAMYLCASSLITPLDRGGYGYTFGSGTRLTVV.

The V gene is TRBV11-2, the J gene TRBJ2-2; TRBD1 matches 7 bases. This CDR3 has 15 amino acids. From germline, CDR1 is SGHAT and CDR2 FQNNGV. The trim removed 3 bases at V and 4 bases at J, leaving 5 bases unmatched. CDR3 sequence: CASSFRDSSTGELFF. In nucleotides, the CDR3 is TGTGCCAGCAGCTTCCGGGACAGCTCCACCGGGGAGCTGTTTTTT.

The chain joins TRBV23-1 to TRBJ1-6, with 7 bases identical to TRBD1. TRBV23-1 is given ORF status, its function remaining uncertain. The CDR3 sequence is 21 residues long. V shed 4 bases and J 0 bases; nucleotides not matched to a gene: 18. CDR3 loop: CASSLPDGPGQSSSYNSPLHF. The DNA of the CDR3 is TGCGCCAGCAGTCTCCCCGATGGACCGGGACAGTCTAGCTCCTATAATTCACCCCTCCACTTT.

CDR3 DNA: TGTGCCAGCAGTCCCGGGAGAAACTATGGCTACACCTTC. The encoded protein is CASSPGRNYGYTF. The rearrangement links TRBV12-3 or TRBV12-4 to TRBJ1-2; D gene uncertain. There are 13 residues in the CDR3. The V end lost 5 bases, the J end lost 2 bases, and 9 bases lay between the germline ends.

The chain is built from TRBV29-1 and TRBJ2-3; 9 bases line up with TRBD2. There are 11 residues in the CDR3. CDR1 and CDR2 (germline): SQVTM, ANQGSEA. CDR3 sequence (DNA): TGCAGTGCGGGGGGGGCGGATACGCAGTATTTT. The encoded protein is CSAGGADTQYF.

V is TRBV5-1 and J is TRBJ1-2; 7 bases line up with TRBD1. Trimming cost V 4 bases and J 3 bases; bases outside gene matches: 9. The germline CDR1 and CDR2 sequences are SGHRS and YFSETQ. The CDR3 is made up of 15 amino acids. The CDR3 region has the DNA TGCGCCAGCAGCATATCCGGGACAGAATACTATGGCTACACCTTC. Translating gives CASSISGTEYYGYTF.

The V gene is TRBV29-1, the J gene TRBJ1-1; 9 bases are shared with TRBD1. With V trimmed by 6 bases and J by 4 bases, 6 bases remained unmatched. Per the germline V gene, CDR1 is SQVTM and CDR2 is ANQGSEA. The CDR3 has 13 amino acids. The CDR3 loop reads CSVLQTGGTEAFF. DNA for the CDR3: TGCAGCGTACTGCAGACAGGGGGCACTGAAGCTTTCTTT. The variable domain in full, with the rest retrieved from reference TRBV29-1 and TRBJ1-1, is SAVISQKPSRDICQRGTSLTIQCQVDSQVTMMFWYRQQPGQSLTLIATANQGSEATYESGFVIDKFPISRPNLTFSTLTVSNMSPEDSSIYLCSVLQTGGTEAFFGQGTRLTVV.

This chain's CDR3 is CASSSGQNNSPLHF. The CDR3 bases are TGTGCCAGCAGTTCGGGACAGAATAATTCACCCCTCCACTTT. The chain employs TRBV27 and TRBJ1-6, with 7 positions matching TRBD1. Germline V lookup: CDR1 MNHEY, CDR2 SMNVEV (reference sequence). The V segment lost 4 bases and the J segment 5 bases; nucleotides outside the gene matches: 2. The CDR3 sequence is 14 residues long.